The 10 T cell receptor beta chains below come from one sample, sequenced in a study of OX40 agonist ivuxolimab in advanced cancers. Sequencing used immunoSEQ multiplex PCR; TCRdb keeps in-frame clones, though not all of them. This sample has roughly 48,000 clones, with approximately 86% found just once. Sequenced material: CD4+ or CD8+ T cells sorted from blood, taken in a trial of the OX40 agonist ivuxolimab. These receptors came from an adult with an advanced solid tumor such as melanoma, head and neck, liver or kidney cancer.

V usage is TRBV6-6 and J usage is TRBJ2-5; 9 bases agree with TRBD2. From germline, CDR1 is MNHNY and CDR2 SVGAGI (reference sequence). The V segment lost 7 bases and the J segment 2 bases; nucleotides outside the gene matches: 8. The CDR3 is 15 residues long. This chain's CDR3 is CASKHGGGAQETQYF. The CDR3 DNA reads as TGTGCCAGCAAGCATGGCGGGGGGGCACAAGAGACCCAGTACTTC.

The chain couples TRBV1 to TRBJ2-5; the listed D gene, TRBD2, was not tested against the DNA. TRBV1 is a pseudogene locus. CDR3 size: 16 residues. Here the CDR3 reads CTSSQGERGSGETQYF. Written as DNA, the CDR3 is TGCACCAGCAGCCAAGGCGAGCGGGGTAGTGGGGAGACCCAGTACTTC.

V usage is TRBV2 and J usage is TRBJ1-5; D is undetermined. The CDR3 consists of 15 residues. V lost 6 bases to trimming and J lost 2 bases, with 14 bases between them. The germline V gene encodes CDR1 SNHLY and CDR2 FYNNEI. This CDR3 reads CASRMGSAGNQPQHF. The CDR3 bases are TGTGCCAGCAGGATGGGCAGCGCGGGCAATCAGCCCCAGCATTTT.

In nucleotides, the CDR3 is TGTGCAGCACGATTAGAGACGACCCCCGGCTACACCTTC. Its translation: CAARLETTPGYTF. The chain uses TRBV28 and TRBJ1-2; unclear D gene. There are 13 residues in the CDR3. Per germline, CDR1 MDHEN and CDR2 SYDVKM.

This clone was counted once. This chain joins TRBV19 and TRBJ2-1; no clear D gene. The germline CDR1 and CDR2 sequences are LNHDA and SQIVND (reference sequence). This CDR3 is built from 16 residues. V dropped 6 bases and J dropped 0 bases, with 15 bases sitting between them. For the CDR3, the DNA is TGTGCCAGTAGCCCCTCACCCCGGAGCTCCTACAATGAGCAGTTCTTC. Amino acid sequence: CASSPSPRSSYNEQFF.

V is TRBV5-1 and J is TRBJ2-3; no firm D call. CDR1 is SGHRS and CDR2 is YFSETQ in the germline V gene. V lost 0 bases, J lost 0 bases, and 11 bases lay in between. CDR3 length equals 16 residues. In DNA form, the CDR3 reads TGCGCCAGCAGCTTGGAAGGGCCCCCTAGCACAGATACGCAGTATTTT. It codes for CASSLEGPPSTDTQYF.

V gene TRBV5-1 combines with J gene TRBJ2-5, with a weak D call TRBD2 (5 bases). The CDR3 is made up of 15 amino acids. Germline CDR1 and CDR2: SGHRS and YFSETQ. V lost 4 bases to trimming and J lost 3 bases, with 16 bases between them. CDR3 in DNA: TGCGCCAGCAGCCCTAACGTAGGGCGGGAAGAGACCCAGTACTTC. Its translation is CASSPNVGREETQYF.

CDR3 coding DNA: TGTGCCGCAGGCCCGACAGGGGGCTATGGCTACACCTTC. This gives the protein CAAGPTGGYGYTF. The V and J genes are TRBV6-1 and TRBJ1-2, with 9 bases fitting TRBD1. J lost 4 bases, V lost 11 bases, and 8 bases had no gene match. This CDR3 has 13 residues. CDR1 is MNHNS and CDR2 is SASEGT in the germline V gene.

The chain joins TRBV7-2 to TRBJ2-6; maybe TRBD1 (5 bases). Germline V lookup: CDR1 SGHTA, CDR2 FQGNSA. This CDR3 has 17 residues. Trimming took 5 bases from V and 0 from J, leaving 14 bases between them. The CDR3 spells CASSPRVTRSGANVLTF. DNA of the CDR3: TGTGCCAGCAGCCCCAGGGTAACGCGCTCTGGGGCCAACGTCCTGACTTTC.

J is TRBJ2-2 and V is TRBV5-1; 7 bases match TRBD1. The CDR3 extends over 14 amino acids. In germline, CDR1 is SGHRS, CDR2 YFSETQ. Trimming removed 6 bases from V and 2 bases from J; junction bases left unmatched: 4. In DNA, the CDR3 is TGCGCCAGCATGGGACAGCTTAACACCGGGGAGCTGTTTTTT. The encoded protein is CASMGQLNTGELFF.